The next 32 T cell receptor beta chains were all read from a single sample in a study of OX40 agonist ivuxolimab in advanced cancers. Generated by immunoSEQ multiplex PCR, the TCRdb table keeps only in-frame clones and is missing some. Of about 42,000 clones listed, 82% are singletons. The sequences come from CD4+ or CD8+ T cells sorted from blood, collected in a trial of the OX40 agonist ivuxolimab. The receptor set was obtained from an adult with an advanced solid tumor such as melanoma, head and neck, liver or kidney cancer.

The chain has TRBV19 and TRBJ1-5; D unresolved. CDR3 length: 13 amino acids. Trimming stripped 9 bases from V and 9 bases from J, with 18 bases between. Looked up from germline, CDR1 is LNHDA and CDR2 is SQIVND (reference sequence). CDR3 protein: CASNGPSYRPQHF. In DNA, the CDR3 is TGTGCCAGCAACGGCCCCTCATACCGGCCCCAGCATTTT.

This chain links TRBV11-2 with TRBJ2-3; 13 bases map to TRBD2. V was clipped by 1 base and J by 6 bases; unmatched bases: 10. CDR3 size: 18 residues. Germline CDR1 is SGHAT and CDR2 is FQNNGV. The CDR3 reads CASSLVGLAGSSGDTQYF. CDR3 DNA: TGTGCCAGCAGCTTAGTGGGACTAGCGGGGTCTAGTGGGGATACGCAGTATTTT.

This clone was picked up a small number of times. The rearrangement uses TRBV30 and TRBJ2-7; no clear D. CDR1 GTSNPN and CDR2 SVGIG come from the germline V gene (reference sequence). Trimming cost V 7 bases and J 4 bases, with 14 bases left between them. The length of the CDR3 is 12 residues. CDR3 nucleotides: TGTGCCTCCCGGGCGGATAAATACGAGCAGTACTTC. Translating it yields CASRADKYEQYF. Drawing the rest from reference TRBV30 and TRBJ2-7, the complete variable domain is SQTIHQWPATLVQPVGSPLSLECTVEGTSNPNLYWYRQAAGRGLQLLFYSVGIGQISSEVPQNLSASRPQDRQFILSSKKLLLSDSGFYLCASRADKYEQYFGPGTRLTVT.

CDR3 region: CTSSRGVAYNEQFF. The DNA of the CDR3 is TGCACCAGCAGCCGGGGGGTGGCGTACAATGAGCAGTTCTTC. The gene calls are TRBV1 and TRBJ2-1; TRBD2 was called by the table and not checked on the DNA. TRBV1 is tagged as a pseudogene. CDR3 length equals 14 residues.

This chain joins TRBV2 and TRBJ2-3, with 8 nucleotides matching TRBD1. This CDR3 comprises 13 residues. Looked up from germline, CDR1 is SNHLY and CDR2 is FYNNEI. Trimming removed 8 bases from V and 0 bases from J; junction bases left unmatched: 1. Written as DNA, the CDR3 is TGTGCCAGCGGACAGGGTAGCACAGATACGCAGTATTTT. Translating gives CASGQGSTDTQYF.

The CDR3 nucleotides are TGCGCCAGCAGCTCCTCCGGGACAGGGCCCGAAAAACTGTTTTTT. Translation gives CASSSSGTGPEKLFF. The V gene is TRBV5-1, the J gene TRBJ1-4, with 9 bases fitting TRBD1. The J segment lost 8 bases and the V segment lost 3 bases, leaving 8 bases of the junction unmatched. Germline values: CDR1 SGHRS, CDR2 YFSETQ. This CDR3 has 15 residues.

The chain combines TRBV7-9 with TRBJ1-5; the D is unclear. The CDR3 sequence is 12 residues long. CDR1 SEHNR and CDR2 FQNEAQ come from the germline V gene (reference sequence). V was clipped by 3 bases and J by 4 bases, with 4 bases between them. The CDR3 region is CASSFGNQPQHF. For the CDR3, the DNA is TGTGCCAGCAGCTTCGGTAATCAGCCCCAGCATTTT.

The chain employs TRBV4-3 and TRBJ2-3; TRBD2 matches 10 bases. This CDR3 spans 18 amino acids. The germline V gene has CDR1 LGHNA and CDR2 YSLEER. Trimming cost V 1 base and J 3 bases; bases outside gene matches: 10. CDR3: CASSQAPGSSGRTDTQYF. For the CDR3, the DNA is TGCGCCAGCAGCCAAGCTCCAGGGTCTAGCGGGAGAACAGATACGCAGTATTTT.

This clone was seen a handful of times. J is TRBJ1-3 and V is TRBV27; 7 bases are shared with TRBD1. CDR3 length: 14 residues. Germline CDR1 is MNHEY and CDR2 is SMNVEV (reference sequence). The V and J ends lost 4 bases and 4 bases, in that order; junction bases with no gene match: 4. CDR3 sequence reads: CASSSTDRGNTIYF. CDR3 DNA: TGTGCCAGCAGTTCCACGGACAGGGGAAACACCATATATTTT.

The CDR3 protein is CASSQQVQTSPQETQYF. CDR3 bases: TGCGCCAGCAGCCAACAAGTTCAGACTAGCCCCCAAGAGACCCAGTACTTC. V gene TRBV4-1 combines with J gene TRBJ2-5; the match to TRBD2 covers 7 bases. The CDR3 runs 17 residues. V shed 2 bases, J shed 1 base, and the junction held 10 bases outside the gene matches. The V gene's germline CDR1 is MGHRA and CDR2 YSYEKL.

The rearrangement joins TRBV6-1 to TRBJ2-5; no firm D call. The germline V gene has CDR1 MNHNS and CDR2 SASEGT. There are 13 residues in the CDR3. Trimming cost V 5 bases and J 5 bases, with 12 bases left between them. The DNA for the CDR3 is TGTGCCAGCAGTAGGTGGTTCGGGGAGACCCAGTACTTC. This codes for CASSRWFGETQYF.

The rearrangement uses TRBV28 and TRBJ2-1; 10 nucleotides align to TRBD1. With V trimmed by 3 bases and J by 1 base, 18 bases remained unmatched. The CDR3 consists of 21 residues. CDR1 MDHEN and CDR2 SYDVKM come from the germline V gene. The CDR3 spells CASSLGFMGTGDASSYNEQFF. The DNA for the CDR3 is TGTGCCAGCAGTTTGGGGTTTATGGGGACAGGGGATGCCTCTTCCTACAATGAGCAGTTCTTC. Full variable domain (missing parts from reference TRBV28 and TRBJ2-1): DVKVTQSSRYLVKRTGEKVFLECVQDMDHENMFWYRQDPGLGLRLIYFSYDVKMKEKGDIPEGYSVSREKKERFSLILESASTNQTSMYLCASSLGFMGTGDASSYNEQFFGPGTRLTVL.

The J gene is TRBJ2-2, the V gene TRBV6-4; 10 bases fit TRBD1. V lost 8 bases and J lost 4; bases outside the gene matches: 4. Germline V gene sequence: CDR1 MRHNA, CDR2 SNTAGT. This CDR3 is 14 amino acids long. The CDR3 spells CASRDRGVTGELFF. DNA of the CDR3: TGTGCCAGCCGGGACAGGGGAGTCACCGGGGAGCTGTTTTTT.

The genes are TRBV4-3 and TRBJ2-3, with a tentative D call TRBD2 (6 bases). Per the germline V gene, CDR1 is LGHNA and CDR2 is YSLEER. V lost 0 bases, J lost 0 bases, and 10 bases lay in between. CDR3 length equals 16 residues. The CDR3 DNA sequence: TGCGCCAGCAGCCAAGATGGTCGGGGGAGCACAGATACGCAGTATTTT. It yields the protein CASSQDGRGSTDTQYF.

The table lists this clone with a count of one. The rearrangement uses TRBV5-1 and TRBJ1-4; TRBD1 aligns across 7 bases. CDR3 size: 15 residues. Germline CDR1 and CDR2: SGHRS and YFSETQ. V gave up 4 bases and J gave up 6 bases; unmatched junction bases: 9. CDR3 nucleotide sequence: TGCGCCAGCAGCACCCGCGAAGGGGGCGATGAAAAACTGTTTTTT. Its protein product is CASSTREGGDEKLFF.

V usage is TRBV18 and J usage is TRBJ2-7; 13 bases match TRBD2. Germline V gene lookup returns CDR1 KGHSH and CDR2 LQKENI. The CDR3 extends over 15 amino acids. The junction had 1 base not matched to a gene; V was cut back by 3 bases and J by 2 bases. Written as DNA, the CDR3 is TGTGCCAGCTCACCCACTAGCGGGGGGGCCTACGAGCAGTACTTC. Translated, it gives CASSPTSGGAYEQYF. The full variable domain, rest sourced from reference TRBV18 and TRBJ2-7, is NAGVMQNPRHLVRRRGQEARLRCSPMKGHSHVYWYRQLPEEGLKFMVYLQKENIIDESGMPKERFSAEFPKEGPSILRIQQVVRGDSAAYFCASSPTSGGAYEQYFGPGTRLTVT.

The CDR3 nucleotides are TGTGCCAGCACCCCGAGCGACAGCAGCCTCACCGGGGAGCTGTTTTTT. Encoded protein: CASTPSDSSLTGELFF. The rearrangement uses TRBV27 and TRBJ2-2; tentative D call: TRBD1 (5 bases). V lost 7 bases and J lost 4, with 19 bases in between. CDR1 is MNHEY and CDR2 is SMNVEV in the germline V gene (reference sequence). The CDR3 totals 16 residues.

This rearrangement joins TRBV5-6 to TRBJ2-7; D is possibly TRBD1 (5 bases). Trimming cost V 2 bases and J 5 bases, with 11 bases left between them. The CDR3 is made up of 13 amino acids. The V gene's germline CDR1 is SGHDT and CDR2 YYEEEE. CDR3 region: CASSFGRGDEQYF. CDR3 sequence (DNA): TGTGCCAGCAGCTTTGGAAGGGGCGACGAGCAGTACTTC. The entire variable domain, with the rest obtained from reference TRBV5-6 and TRBJ2-7, is as follows: DAGVTQSPTHLIKTRGQQVTLRCSPKSGHDTVSWYQQALGQGPQFIFQYYEEEERQRGNFPDRFSGHQFPNYSSELNVNALLLGDSALYLCASSFGRGDEQYFGPGTRLTVT.

The chain carries TRBV2 and TRBJ1-5; D uncertain. Germline V CDR1 and CDR2: SNHLY, FYNNEI. CDR3 length equals 10 residues. Trimming stripped 8 bases from V and 5 bases from J, with 4 bases between. The CDR3 nucleotides are TGTGCCAGCGGACATCAGCCCCAGCATTTT. Protein: CASGHQPQHF.

The chain has TRBV5-4 and TRBJ2-1, with TRBD1 identical over 8 bases. The V segment lost 4 bases and the J segment 7 bases; nucleotides outside the gene matches: 16. Germline CDR1 is SGHNT and CDR2 is YYREEE (reference sequence). The length of the CDR3 is 17 residues. The CDR3 region has the DNA TGTGCCAGCAGCGCGGGCGGGATGGGGGGACAGGTGAATGAGCAGTTCTTC. Amino acid sequence: CASSAGGMGGQVNEQFF. The full variable domain, in which reference TRBV5-4 and TRBJ2-1 provide the parts outside the CDR3, is ETGVTQSPTHLIKTRGQQVTLRCSSQSGHNTVSWYQQALGQGPQFIFQYYREEENGRGNFPPRFSGLQFPNYSSELNVNALELDDSALYLCASSAGGMGGQVNEQFFGPGTRLTVL.

The CDR3 here is CASSLAFTGGDTGELFF. In DNA, the CDR3 is TGTGCCAGCAGTCTCGCCTTTACGGGGGGCGACACCGGGGAGCTGTTTTTT. V and J are TRBV27 and TRBJ2-2; D is perhaps TRBD2 (7 bases). The CDR3 has 17 residues. Per germline, CDR1 MNHEY and CDR2 SMNVEV (reference sequence). The ends were cut back, 5 bases at V and 3 bases at J, with 19 bases in the middle.

This chain connects TRBV10-3 to TRBJ2-2; 8 nucleotides agree with TRBD1. Germline CDR1 reads ENHRY; CDR2 reads SYGVKD. This CDR3 spans 16 amino acids. V was clipped by 2 bases and J by 1 base; unmatched bases: 3. The CDR3 loop is CAISEPGTGNTGELFF. The DNA of the CDR3 is TGTGCCATCAGTGAGCCCGGGACAGGGAACACCGGGGAGCTGTTTTTT.

V gene TRBV28 combines with J gene TRBJ2-2, with 9 bases lining up with TRBD1. The CDR3 is 14 amino acids. The V gene's germline CDR1 is MDHEN and CDR2 SYDVKM. The junction had 3 bases not matched to a gene; V was cut back by 10 bases and J by 0 bases. For the CDR3, the DNA is TGTGCCACCGACAGGGGGGCGAACACCGGGGAGCTGTTTTTT. Its protein product is CATDRGANTGELFF.

The chain is built from TRBV30 and TRBJ2-3, with D unclear. The CDR3 contains 12 residues. V gave up 3 bases and J gave up 4 bases, with 8 bases separating them. CDR1 is GTSNPN, CDR2 SVGIG, per germline (reference sequence). CDR3 loop: CAWRSVADTQYF. CDR3 nucleotide sequence: TGTGCCTGGAGGTCGGTCGCAGATACGCAGTATTTT.

The CDR3 loop reads CASSLPWDGDGEKLFF. CDR3 coding DNA: TGTGCCAGCAGTCTTCCCTGGGACGGGGATGGTGAAAAACTGTTTTTT. This sequence joins TRBV28 and TRBJ1-4, with D possibly TRBD1 on 5 matching bases. CDR3 length: 16 residues. V was trimmed by 5 bases and J by 7 bases, leaving 20 bases between them. Per germline, CDR1 MDHEN and CDR2 SYDVKM.

This chain joins TRBV2 and TRBJ2-3, with 9 bases identical to TRBD2. V shed 6 bases and J 4 bases; nucleotides not matched to a gene: 17. The CDR3 runs to 18 residues. The germline V gene encodes CDR1 SNHLY and CDR2 FYNNEI. The CDR3 sequence: CASSGNRRSGSVPDTQYF. CDR3 nucleotide sequence: TGTGCCAGCAGCGGGAACCGTCGTAGCGGGAGCGTACCAGATACGCAGTATTTT. Complete variable domain (other parts from reference TRBV2 and TRBJ2-3): EPEVTQTPSHQVTQMGQEVILRCVPISNHLYFYWYRQILGQKVEFLVSFYNNEISEKSEIFDDQFSVERPDGSNFTLKIRSTKLEDSAMYFCASSGNRRSGSVPDTQYFGPGTRLTVL.

Comments on this clone: Germline is not matched at one junction end, which may reflect a read error. The rearrangement joins TRBV12-5 to TRBJ2-7, with D possibly matching TRBD1 (6 bases). The CDR3 extends over 12 amino acids. Germline V gene lookup returns CDR1 LGHNT and CDR2 FRNRAP. CDR3 residues: CASGPTGTRSIF. The CDR3 nucleotides read TGTGCTAGTGGCCCGACCGGGACAAGGAGTATCTTC.

The chain employs TRBV15 and TRBJ2-2; D might be TRBD2 (6 bases). CDR1 is LNHNV and CDR2 is YYDKDF in the germline V gene (reference sequence). The CDR3 is 15 residues long. Trimming removed 3 bases from V and 6 bases from J, with 14 bases in between. CDR3 coding DNA: TGTGCCACCAGCAGCGCGGGATCGGGGCCCGGGGAGCTGTTTTTT. Translating it yields CATSSAGSGPGELFF.

The rearrangement uses TRBV5-4 and TRBJ2-2; 10 bases are shared with TRBD1. Germline V gene sequence: CDR1 SGHNT, CDR2 YYREEE (reference sequence). The CDR3 length is 16 residues. The V gene end was trimmed by 4 bases and the J gene end by 4 bases; junction bases not matched to a gene: 7. As DNA, the CDR3 is TGTGCCAGCAGCAGGGACAGGGGAATGAGCACCGGGGAGCTGTTTTTT. Residues: CASSRDRGMSTGELFF.

V gene TRBV9 combines with J gene TRBJ1-3; D is uncertain. Germline CDR1 reads SGDLS; CDR2 reads YYNGEE. The CDR3 consists of 14 residues. V shed 3 bases and J shed 1 base, with 8 bases lying between them. CDR3 residues: CASSAIGSGNTIYF. The DNA of the CDR3 is TGTGCCAGCAGCGCCATCGGTTCTGGAAACACCATATATTTT.

V gene TRBV6-5 combines with J gene TRBJ2-7; no firm D call. Germline lookup yields CDR1 MNHEY and CDR2 SVGAGI. Trimming took off 0 bases at V and 4 bases at J, with 7 bases between the two ends. The CDR3 totals 13 residues. CDR3 in amino acids: CASSYSLGYEQYF. The CDR3 DNA reads TGTGCCAGCAGTTACTCTTTGGGTTACGAGCAGTACTTC.

The CDR3 DNA reads as TGCGCCAGCAGCTTGGCAGGGATCAATACAGATACGCAGTATTTT. It codes for CASSLAGINTDTQYF. The V call is TRBV5-1, the J call TRBJ2-3; perhaps TRBD1 as D (5 bases). Germline V gives CDR1 SGHRS, CDR2 YFSETQ. The V gene lost 0 bases and the J gene lost 3 bases, with 11 bases spanning the gap. The CDR3 is 15 residues long.